The 25 T cell receptor beta chains in this list originate from one sample, sequenced in a study of blood T cells in healthy people across ages (dated by TCRdb to 2015 to 2017). Receptor amplification or capture employed 5' RACE. Sequenced using an Illumina HiSeq 2500. The second PCR ran for roughly 7 to 11 cycles and used a J-beta primer mix along with a sample-barcoded 5' primer. TCRdb reprocessed the public reads (quality trimming at Q25 with fastp, clone calling with MiXCR) and kept in-frame beta chains. Merged by CDR3 protein, the rows form single entries marked with the most common genes and DNA. This sample is represented by about 680,000 distinct CDR3 sequences; 49% of them were singletons. Of the sample, approximately 32% is held by the ten largest clones. Source material: blood. These receptors were obtained from a woman in her fifties or sixties in good health.

The genes are TRBV28 and TRBJ2-1; 8 positions agree with TRBD1. CDR1 is MDHEN and CDR2 is SYDVKM in the germline V gene. The junction had 5 bases not matched to a gene; V was cut back by 0 bases and J by 7 bases. The CDR3 contains 15 residues. DNA for the CDR3: TGTGCCAGCAGTTTATGGACAGGGGAGAGGAATGAGCAGTTCTTC. Encoded protein: CASSLWTGERNEQFF.

To note about this clonotype: Being one base from a much bigger clone, this may be a read error. The chain joins TRBV3-1 to TRBJ2-7, with 7 bases lining up with TRBD1. Germline lookup yields CDR1 LGHDT and CDR2 YNNKEL (reference sequence). The CDR3 has 12 amino acids. The CDR3 reads CASSQVGQERYF. The CDR3, as DNA: TGTGCCAGCAGCCAAGTTGGACAGGAGCGGTACTTC.

The chain recombines TRBV7-9 with TRBJ2-7; maybe TRBD2 (6 bases). V lost 11 bases, J lost 3 bases, and 11 bases lay in between. The CDR3 length is 11 residues. Germline V gives CDR1 SEHNR, CDR2 FQNEAQ (reference sequence). CDR3 amino acids: CAVLEGYEQYF. The CDR3 coding sequence is TGTGCCGTCCTGGAGGGCTACGAGCAGTACTTC.

This chain connects TRBV20-1 to TRBJ2-3, with 7 positions matching TRBD1. The germline V gene has CDR1 DFQATT and CDR2 SNEGSKA (reference sequence). V was clipped by 1 base and J by 3 bases; unmatched bases: 10. The CDR3 contains 16 residues. CDR3 sequence reads: CSARGIPGQSTDTQYF. CDR3 sequence (DNA): TGCAGTGCTAGAGGAATACCGGGACAGTCTACAGATACGCAGTATTTT.

This chain joins TRBV24-1 and TRBJ2-3; either TRBD1 or TRBD2 may supply D (5 bases each). Germline V CDR1 and CDR2: KGHDR, SFDVKD. This CDR3 comprises 14 residues. The V gene lost 4 bases and the J gene lost 4 bases, with 11 bases spanning the gap. The chain's CDR3 is CATSDRDLSDTQYF. DNA of the CDR3: TGTGCCACCAGTGACCGGGACCTCTCAGATACGCAGTATTTT.

The sample holds a few counts of this clonotype. This chain uses TRBV7-9 with TRBJ2-3, with 13 bases aligning to TRBD2. Looked up from germline, CDR1 is SEHNR and CDR2 is FQNEAQ (reference sequence). The CDR3 totals 18 residues. V gave up 1 base and J gave up 2 bases; unmatched junction bases: 6. The CDR3 coding sequence is TGTGCCAGCAGCTTAGGACTAGCGGGAGGATCTATCACAGATACGCAGTATTTT. Its translation is CASSLGLAGGSITDTQYF.

The chain couples TRBV10-3 to TRBJ1-5; maybe TRBD1 (5 bases). V dropped 0 bases and J dropped 0 bases, with 9 bases sitting between them. CDR1 ENHRY and CDR2 SYGVKD come from the germline V gene. The CDR3 consists of 16 residues. In DNA form, the CDR3 reads TGTGCCATCAGTGAGTCGACAGTAATTAGCAATCAGCCCCAGCATTTT. This gives the protein CAISESTVISNQPQHF.

The rearrangement links TRBV20-1 to TRBJ1-1; 7 positions agree with TRBD1. The trim removed 1 base at V and 12 bases at J, leaving 5 bases unmatched. CDR3 length: 11 amino acids. Germline V CDR1 and CDR2: DFQATT, SNEGSKA (reference sequence). CDR3 sequence reads: CSARVRGTSFF. CDR3 in DNA: TGCAGTGCTAGAGTCAGGGGGACGTCTTTCTTT.

This sequence joins TRBV29-1 and TRBJ1-1; 7 bases map to TRBD1. V was pared by 4 bases and J by 8 bases, with 19 bases of the junction left unmatched. From germline, CDR1 is SQVTM and CDR2 ANQGSEA. There are 16 residues in the CDR3. Written as DNA, the CDR3 is TGCAGCGTTGGGGCGGACAGGTCAAGAGCGGGGTGGGAAGCTTTCTTT. As protein: CSVGADRSRAGWEAFF. Drawing the rest from reference TRBV29-1 and TRBJ1-1, the complete variable domain is SAVISQKPSRDICQRGTSLTIQCQVDSQVTMMFWYRQQPGQSLTLIATANQGSEATYESGFVIDKFPISRPNLTFSTLTVSNMSPEDSSIYLCSVGADRSRAGWEAFFGQGTRLTVV.

This rearrangement joins TRBV6-4 to TRBJ1-2; 7 nucleotides align to TRBD1. The length of the CDR3 is 13 residues. Per germline, CDR1 MRHNA and CDR2 SNTAGT. V was clipped by 2 bases and J by 9 bases; unmatched bases: 6. The CDR3 loop reads CASSDQGVGSYTF. The CDR3 DNA reads as TGTGCCAGCAGTGACCAGGGGGTGGGGAGCTACACCTTC.

The rearrangement joins TRBV7-2 to TRBJ2-1; weak D call: TRBD1 (6 bases). The V gene's germline CDR1 is SGHTA and CDR2 FQGNSA. The CDR3 is 15 residues long. V was cut by 5 bases and J by 0 bases, with 11 bases left in between. The chain's CDR3 is CASSRQGSSYNEQFF. The CDR3, as DNA: TGTGCCAGCAGCCGGCAGGGGAGCTCCTACAATGAGCAGTTCTTC.

This clonotype has only a few counts. CDR3 bases: TGTGCCAGCAGTTTAGAGGTCACAGGGAGTCGATATGGCTACACCTTC. Encoded protein: CASSLEVTGSRYGYTF. V gene TRBV12-3 or TRBV12-4 combines with J gene TRBJ1-2, with TRBD1 as a possible D gene (6 bases). Between the trimmed V and J ends, which lost 1 base and 5 bases, there was a span of 17 bases. The CDR3 sequence is 16 residues long.

The chain couples TRBV24-1 to TRBJ2-7; no clear D gene. The length of the CDR3 is 11 residues. V was shortened by 4 bases and J by 2 bases, with 2 bases between the two germline ends. Germline assignment: CDR1 KGHDR and CDR2 SFDVKD. For the CDR3, the DNA is TGTGCCACCAGTGACCCCTACGAGCAGTACTTC. Translation: CATSDPYEQYF.

This chain links TRBV20-1 with TRBJ1-1, with D unresolved. Trimming pared 8 bases from V and 1 base from J, leaving 11 bases between. The CDR3 runs 12 residues. Germline assignment: CDR1 DFQATT and CDR2 SNEGSKA (reference sequence). Written as DNA, the CDR3 is TGCAGTCCTGTAAGGTGGAACACTGAAGCTTTCTTT. Amino acid sequence: CSPVRWNTEAFF.

A remark on this clonotype: One base away lies a much larger clone, so this may be a sequencing read error. V is TRBV30 and J is TRBJ2-4; D might be TRBD1 (6 bases). V lost 3 bases to trimming and J lost 6 bases, with 18 bases between them. Germline assignment: CDR1 GTSNPN and CDR2 SVGIG (reference sequence). This CDR3 spans 15 amino acids. The CDR3: CAWSPPTGTRNIQYF. The CDR3 nucleotides read TGTGCCTGGAGCCCACCAACAGGGACCAGAAACATTCAGTACTTC.

This clonotype was detected a few times. The chain couples TRBV3-1 to TRBJ2-5, with no clear D. The J call may be wrong; the DNA end is better matched by TRBJ2-7. The CDR3 covers 14 residues. Germline CDR1 is LGHDT and CDR2 is YNNKEL (reference sequence). CDR3 coding DNA: TGTGCCAGCAGCCAAGCCCCCGACTCCTACGAGCAGTACTTC. Translation gives CASSQAPDSYEQYF.

The chain uses TRBV7-9 and TRBJ1-2; tentatively, D is TRBD1 (5 bases). Germline values: CDR1 SEHNR, CDR2 FQNEAQ (reference sequence). CDR3 length equals 15 residues. V was clipped by 6 bases and J by 6 bases, with 20 bases between them. The CDR3 protein is CASSYSGTEGNGYTF. The CDR3 DNA sequence: TGTGCCAGCAGTTACAGCGGGACGGAGGGGAATGGCTACACCTTC.

This chain links TRBV4-2 with TRBJ2-7; TRBD2 matches at 11 bases. The germline CDR1 and CDR2 sequences are LGHNA and YNFKEQ. V gave up 2 bases and J gave up 2 bases; unmatched junction bases: 5. The CDR3 loop spans 16 amino acids. CDR3 nucleotide sequence: TGTGCCAGCAGCCAAATAGCGGGAGGGAGCGCCTACGAGCAGTACTTC. Its translation: CASSQIAGGSAYEQYF.

Of note for this clonotype: The junction does not match germline at one end; this may be a read error. V and J are TRBV10-3 and TRBJ1-1; D remains unclear. The CDR3 is made up of 11 amino acids. Germline V gene lookup returns CDR1 ENHRY and CDR2 SYGVKD. CDR3 sequence reads: CASSREYEAFF. As DNA, the CDR3 is TGTGCCAGCAGTCGAGAGTACGAAGCTTTCTTT.

This clonotype was observed a few times. This sequence joins TRBV7-2 and TRBJ2-6, with D perhaps being TRBD1 or TRBD2 (5 bases each). The V end was cut by 2 bases, the J end by 2 bases, with 10 bases between. CDR3 length: 16 residues. Germline CDR1 SGHTA, CDR2 FQGNSA. CDR3 sequence (DNA): TGTGCCAGCAGCTTATTTTGGGGACCTGGGGCCAACGTCCTGACTTTC. It is translated as CASSLFWGPGANVLTF.

This clonotype has just a few counts. This rearrangement joins TRBV21-1 to TRBJ2-5; whether TRBD1, the table's D call, matches the DNA was not checked. TRBV21-1 is a documented pseudogene. The CDR3 contains 14 residues. The CDR3 DNA reads TGTGCCAGCAGCGCGCGGACAGGGAAGGAGACCCAGTACTTC. Translating it yields CASSARTGKETQYF.

A note on this clonotype: One end of the junction fails to match germline, which may point to a read error. The genes are TRBV7-7 and TRBJ2-3; no definite D call. CDR1 is SSHAT and CDR2 is FNYEAQ in the germline V gene (reference sequence). The CDR3 is made up of 14 amino acids. CDR3 bases: TGTGCTAGCAGCGTAGGCTTGCGAACAGATACGCAGTATTTT. Amino acids: CASSVGLRTDTQYF.

The sample holds a few counts of this clonotype. The J gene is TRBJ2-5, the V gene TRBV4-3; 11 bases map to TRBD2. This CDR3 region has 16 residues. In germline, CDR1 is LGHNA, CDR2 YSLEER. Trimming cost V 0 bases and J 4 bases; bases outside gene matches: 4. This chain's CDR3 is CASSQDSGTSGETQYF. Written as DNA, the CDR3 is TGCGCCAGCAGCCAAGATTCCGGGACTAGCGGAGAGACCCAGTACTTC.

The chain couples TRBV7-9 to TRBJ1-1; D is uncertain. This CDR3 contains 13 residues. The V end was cut by 6 bases, the J end by 2 bases, with 10 bases between. Germline V gives CDR1 SEHNR, CDR2 FQNEAQ (reference sequence). The CDR3, as DNA: TGTGCCAGCAGTCGCCGTCCTAACACTGAAGCTTTCTTT. It codes for CASSRRPNTEAFF.

This clonotype was seen just once. The chain links TRBV9 to TRBJ2-3; D not resolved. The length of the CDR3 is 16 residues. Trimming pared 0 bases from V and 0 bases from J, leaving 11 bases between. The germline gives CDR1 SGDLS, CDR2 YYNGEE. The CDR3 coding sequence is TGTGCCAGCAGCGTAGGGGATCCGGAAAGCACAGATACGCAGTATTTT. Residues: CASSVGDPESTDTQYF.